Listed here are 24 T cell receptor beta chains from one sample, sequenced in a study of blood T cell repertoires in COVID-19. Profiling relied on immunoSEQ multiplex PCR, and the TCRdb table lists in-frame clones only, not all of them. The profile shows about 350,000 clones, about 90% of them singletons. Sequencing was done on a sample of PBMCs or T cells enriched from blood (not recorded which). These receptors came from a woman aged 25-40 years who had recovered from COVID-19.

The rearrangement links TRBV4-3 to TRBJ2-7; D is perhaps TRBD1 (5 bases). Germline V gives CDR1 LGHNA, CDR2 YSLEER. V was clipped by 0 bases and J by 0 bases, with 9 bases between them. The CDR3 extends over 15 amino acids. The CDR3 DNA is TGCGCCAGCAGCCAAGAGGCCAGGGCCTCCTACGAGCAGTACTTC. Its translation: CASSQEARASYEQYF.

The V call is TRBV7-9, the J call TRBJ2-3, with 11 bases fitting TRBD2. CDR3 length: 18 residues. The germline gives CDR1 SEHNR, CDR2 FQNEAQ (reference sequence). The trim removed 5 bases at V and 0 bases at J, leaving 10 bases unmatched. CDR3 DNA: TGTGCCAGCAGCGGGCTAGCGGGGGGCACCGGTAGCACAGATACGCAGTATTTT. Translated, it gives CASSGLAGGTGSTDTQYF.

The chain employs TRBV5-1 and TRBJ1-1; TRBD1 matches 7 bases. With V trimmed by 4 bases and J by 3 bases, 6 bases remained unmatched. The length of the CDR3 is 14 residues. The V gene's germline CDR1 is SGHRS and CDR2 YFSETQ. The CDR3 reads CASSPQGWDTEAFF. The DNA for the CDR3 is TGCGCCAGCAGCCCACAGGGGTGGGACACTGAAGCTTTCTTT.

The CDR3 loop reads CASSASYRVDNNYGYTF. In DNA, the CDR3 is TGTGCCAGTAGTGCCTCCTACAGGGTTGACAATAACTATGGCTACACCTTC. This sequence joins TRBV19 and TRBJ1-2; TRBD1 is a possible D gene (6 bases). With 5 bases removed from V and 1 base from J, the gap between germline ends came to 20 bases. This CDR3 region has 17 residues. Per the germline V gene, CDR1 is LNHDA and CDR2 is SQIVND (reference sequence).

The rearrangement links TRBV11-2 to TRBJ1-4; possibly TRBD1 for D (5 bases). The germline CDR1 and CDR2 sequences are SGHAT and FQNNGV. Between the trimmed V and J ends, which lost 3 bases and 7 bases, there was a span of 18 bases. This CDR3 is 16 amino acids long. As DNA, the CDR3 is TGTGCCAGCAGCTTGGGGACGTCTCAGGAGGGTGAAAAACTGTTTTTT. It encodes CASSLGTSQEGEKLFF.

The rearrangement links TRBV6-5 to TRBJ1-2; no reliable D call. CDR3 length equals 12 residues. V lost 4 bases to trimming and J lost 7 bases, with 10 bases between them. Germline V gene lookup returns CDR1 MNHEY and CDR2 SVGAGI. In DNA form, the CDR3 reads TGTGCCAGCAGTTCGAGGGTGTCTGGCTACACCTTC. Residues: CASSSRVSGYTF.

In its sample, this clone was seen once. The rearrangement uses TRBV11-2 and TRBJ1-1; TRBD1 is a possible D gene (5 bases). V shed 5 bases and J shed 1 base, with 14 bases lying between them. This CDR3 is 15 amino acids long. Germline V gene lookup returns CDR1 SGHAT and CDR2 FQNNGV. CDR3 region: CASSRAGTENTEAFF. DNA of the CDR3: TGTGCCAGCAGCCGAGCCGGGACTGAGAACACTGAAGCTTTCTTT.

The chain recombines TRBV12-3 or TRBV12-4 with TRBJ1-4, with no clear D. The CDR3 loop spans 13 amino acids. V lost 5 bases to trimming and J lost 4 bases, with 8 bases between them. As DNA, the CDR3 is TGTGCCAGCAGTCTGCAGGTTAATGAAAAACTGTTTTTT. Encoded protein: CASSLQVNEKLFF.

V usage is TRBV5-4 and J usage is TRBJ2-1, with D possibly matching TRBD1 (6 bases). With 0 bases removed from V and 6 bases from J, the gap between germline ends came to 10 bases. The germline V gene encodes CDR1 SGHNT and CDR2 YYREEE (reference sequence). The CDR3 has 14 residues. The CDR3 loop reads CASSLALQGNEQFF. CDR3 DNA: TGTGCCAGCAGCTTGGCCCTACAGGGCAATGAGCAGTTCTTC.

This chain's CDR3 is CSVEENRVGANVLTF. The CDR3 nucleotides read TGCAGCGTTGAAGAAAACAGGGTTGGGGCCAACGTCCTGACTTTC. The V gene is TRBV29-1, the J gene TRBJ2-6; D is possibly TRBD1 (6 bases). CDR3 length equals 15 residues. V shed 0 bases and J shed 3 bases, with 9 bases lying between them. Germline loops: CDR1 SQVTM, CDR2 ANQGSEA.

The chain employs TRBV28 and TRBJ1-3, with TRBD1 matching 7 bases. After removal of 6 bases from V and 1 base from J, the junction contained 9 bases not matched to a gene. Germline CDR1 is MDHEN and CDR2 is SYDVKM. The CDR3 totals 16 residues. The chain's CDR3 is CASSSPTGLSGNTIYF. The CDR3 region has the DNA TGTGCCAGCAGCTCCCCGACAGGGTTGTCTGGAAACACCATATATTTT.

This chain uses TRBV6-5 with TRBJ1-2; a weak D match, TRBD1 (5 bases). The CDR3 spans 13 residues. Trimming stripped 5 bases from V and 4 bases from J, with 11 bases between. Germline loops: CDR1 MNHEY, CDR2 SVGAGI. The CDR3 DNA reads as TGTGCCAGCAGTCCCCGGCAGGGCTATGGCTACACCTTC. It yields the protein CASSPRQGYGYTF.

DNA for the CDR3: TGCAGTGCTAGTCCGGGGGGGAGGTACGAGCAGTACTTC. Its protein is CSASPGGRYEQYF. The J gene is TRBJ2-7, the V gene TRBV20-1; TRBD2 aligns across 8 bases. The germline V gene encodes CDR1 DFQATT and CDR2 SNEGSKA (reference sequence). Trimming removed 3 bases from V and 4 bases from J; junction bases left unmatched: 5. This CDR3 is built from 13 residues.

The chain links TRBV5-1 to TRBJ1-1; TRBD1 aligns across 8 bases. V gave up 4 bases and J gave up 1 base; unmatched junction bases: 21. This CDR3 is built from 20 residues. Per the germline V gene, CDR1 is SGHRS and CDR2 is YFSETQ. The CDR3 sequence: CASSRGEQGASSLSNTEAFF. In DNA, the CDR3 is TGCGCCAGCAGCCGGGGGGAGCAGGGGGCATCGAGCCTTTCGAACACTGAAGCTTTCTTT.

V and J are TRBV5-1 and TRBJ1-4; 7 bases match TRBD1. The CDR3 sequence is 15 residues long. The ends lost 0 bases at V and 7 bases at J; junction bases unmatched: 6. Germline V gene sequence: CDR1 SGHRS, CDR2 YFSETQ. The CDR3, as DNA: TGCGCCAGCAGCTTGGCGGACAGGTCTGGTGAAAAACTGTTTTTT. This gives the protein CASSLADRSGEKLFF.

This clone was recorded a few times. The chain uses TRBV18 and TRBJ1-5, with D possibly matching TRBD1 (5 bases). The CDR3 length is 15 residues. CDR1 KGHSH and CDR2 LQKENI come from the germline V gene. Trimming removed 2 bases at V and 2 bases at J, with 10 bases between. The CDR3 spells CASSPGGIGNQPQHF. As DNA, the CDR3 is TGTGCCAGCTCACCAGGGGGGATCGGCAATCAGCCCCAGCATTTT.

This chain joins TRBV5-1 and TRBJ2-7, with TRBD1 matching 7 bases. The CDR3 length is 14 residues. From germline, CDR1 is SGHRS and CDR2 YFSETQ. J lost 2 bases, V lost 3 bases, and 5 bases had no gene match. As DNA, the CDR3 is TGCGCCAGCAGCTCTTCCGGGACAGCCTACGAGCAGTACTTC. This encodes CASSSSGTAYEQYF.

The chain combines TRBV20-1 with TRBJ2-7; perhaps TRBD1 as D (5 bases). From germline, CDR1 is DFQATT and CDR2 SNEGSKA (reference sequence). The CDR3 covers 12 residues. The V end lost 3 bases, the J end lost 3 bases, and 9 bases lay between the germline ends. CDR3 nucleotide sequence: TGCAGTGCTAGTGGTCAGGGCTACGAGCAGTACTTC. It encodes CSASGQGYEQYF.

V is TRBV10-3 and J is TRBJ1-4, with 10 bases fitting TRBD1. The germline V gene has CDR1 ENHRY and CDR2 SYGVKD. This CDR3 contains 13 residues. V gave up 6 bases and J gave up 6 bases; unmatched junction bases: 1. This chain's CDR3 is CAIRGTGDEKLFF. CDR3 sequence (DNA): TGTGCCATCAGAGGGACAGGGGATGAAAAACTGTTTTTT.

The chain combines TRBV30 with TRBJ1-2; D might be TRBD1 (5 bases). CDR3 length equals 14 residues. V dropped 0 bases and J dropped 4 bases, with 12 bases sitting between them. The V gene's germline CDR1 is GTSNPN and CDR2 SVGIG (reference sequence). Written as DNA, the CDR3 is TGTGCCTGGAGTGTATCTGGGGCTGTCTATGGCTACACCTTC. This encodes CAWSVSGAVYGYTF.

As DNA, the CDR3 is TGTGCCTGGAGTGTAAACAGGGGCAATCAAAAACTGTTTTTT. It translates to CAWSVNRGNQKLFF. This chain links TRBV30 with TRBJ1-4; 7 bases are a match to TRBD1. This CDR3 is built from 14 residues. Germline CDR1 and CDR2: GTSNPN and SVGIG (reference sequence). V shed 0 bases, J shed 9 bases, and the junction held 7 bases outside the gene matches. Together with reference TRBV30 and TRBJ1-4, the CDR3 gives the full variable domain: SQTIHQWPATLVQPVGSPLSLECTVEGTSNPNLYWYRQAAGRGLQLLFYSVGIGQISSEVPQNLSASRPQDRQFILSSKKLLLSDSGFYLCAWSVNRGNQKLFFGSGTQLSVL.

DNA of the CDR3: TGTGCCAGTGGGACATCAATGAACACTGAAGCTTTCTTT. Translated: CASGTSMNTEAFF. The chain is built from TRBV9 and TRBJ1-1; tentative D call: TRBD1 (6 bases). This CDR3 region has 13 residues. V was cut by 8 bases and J by 0 bases, with 11 bases left in between. CDR1 SGDLS and CDR2 YYNGEE come from the germline V gene.

The chain joins TRBV6-2 or TRBV6-3 to TRBJ2-1, with TRBD1 matching over 12 bases. The CDR3 consists of 16 residues. Looked up from germline, CDR1 is MNHEY and CDR2 is SVGEGT. V trimming: 2 bases; J trimming: 7 bases; junction bases outside the gene matches: 6. The CDR3 sequence is CASSYRRDRGLNEQFF. The CDR3 bases are TGTGCCAGCAGTTACCGCAGGGACAGGGGGCTTAATGAGCAGTTCTTC.

The chain links TRBV19 to TRBJ1-1; possibly TRBD1 for D (5 bases). V was pared by 9 bases and J by 0 bases, with 11 bases between. CDR3 length: 13 residues. CDR1 and CDR2 from the germline V gene are LNHDA and SQIVND (reference sequence). In nucleotides, the CDR3 is TGTGCCAGCAAAGCGACAGTGAACACTGAAGCTTTCTTT. Protein: CASKATVNTEAFF.